This TCR beta chain emerged from a study of T cell responses to AZD1222 COVID-19 vaccine. The CDR3 runs to 17 residues. From germline, CDR1 is MGHRA and CDR2 YSYEKL. Trimming cost V 4 bases and J 2 bases; bases outside gene matches: 11. Repertoires were generated with immunoSEQ multiplex PCR, while TCRdb's copy carries only in-frame clones and drops some. Found here are 110,000 to 150,000 clones, more than 85% of them singletons; the top ten hold under 6.5%. The chain links TRBV4-1 to TRBJ1-3, with TRBD1 identical over 7 bases. The source of this sequence is an adult in good health. Sequencing used peripheral blood, obtained on day 0 of AZD1222 vaccination. In nucleotides, the CDR3 is TGCGCCAGCAGCCTAAGCAGGGGAGGGGGCCCTGGAAACACCATATATTTT. Its translation: CASSLSRGGGPGNTIYF.